The 18 T cell receptor beta chains given below trace back to one sample, sequenced in a study of T cell responses to AZD1222 COVID-19 vaccine. Data came from immunoSEQ multiplex PCR; TCRdb stores just in-frame clones and leaves some out. The table has 120,000 or so clones, around 88% seen once. The material sequenced was peripheral blood, taken on day 0 of MenACWY control vaccination. These receptors were taken from an adult in good health.

The chain uses TRBV5-1 and TRBJ1-1; TRBD1 matches 10 bases. The CDR3 loop spans 17 amino acids. Losses at the gene ends were 4 bases for V and 5 bases for J; bases not matched to a gene: 14. Germline CDR1 reads SGHRS; CDR2 reads YFSETQ. This chain's CDR3 is CASSLGQGGTLGTEAFF. DNA for the CDR3: TGCGCCAGCAGCCTAGGACAGGGGGGAACGTTGGGAACTGAAGCTTTCTTT.

The count of this clone is one. The rearrangement joins TRBV6-2 or TRBV6-3 to TRBJ2-7; 8 positions match TRBD2. The V gene's germline CDR1 is MNHEY and CDR2 SVGEGT. V shed 0 bases, J shed 2 bases, and the junction held 6 bases outside the gene matches. The CDR3 runs 16 residues. The CDR3 protein is CASSYSRLAGTYEQYF. In DNA, the CDR3 is TGTGCCAGCAGTTACTCACGGCTAGCGGGCACCTACGAGCAGTACTTC.

This rearrangement joins TRBV5-8 to TRBJ1-5; TRBD1 aligns across 9 bases. Germline lookup yields CDR1 SGHTS and CDR2 YDEGEE. The CDR3 contains 15 residues. V lost 0 bases and J lost 7; bases outside the gene matches: 5. The CDR3 is CASSLGQGGVQPQHF. The CDR3 DNA reads as TGTGCCAGCAGCTTGGGACAGGGGGGTGTACAGCCCCAGCATTTT.

The V gene is TRBV5-4, the J gene TRBJ1-3; TRBD1 might be the D (5 bases). Trimming left V 4 bases short and J 4 bases short, with 9 bases between. Looked up from germline, CDR1 is SGHNT and CDR2 is YYREEE (reference sequence). CDR3 size: 13 residues. CDR3 bases: TGTGCCAGCAGCGAGGGGCACGGAAACACCATATATTTT. Its translation: CASSEGHGNTIYF.

The V call is TRBV5-1, the J call TRBJ1-2, with TRBD1 identical over 10 bases. V dropped 4 bases and J dropped 2; count of bases not matched to a gene: 2. CDR3 length: 14 residues. Germline lookup yields CDR1 SGHRS and CDR2 YFSETQ. The CDR3 sequence is CASSTGQGNYGYTF. In DNA form, the CDR3 reads TGCGCCAGCAGCACGGGACAGGGGAACTATGGCTACACCTTC.

The chain uses TRBV2 and TRBJ1-2; weak D call: TRBD1 (5 bases). V lost 8 bases and J lost 8, with 15 bases in between. Germline CDR1 and CDR2: SNHLY and FYNNEI. The CDR3 spans 12 residues. Here the CDR3 reads CASGEGMGGYTF. The CDR3, as DNA: TGTGCCAGCGGGGAGGGGATGGGAGGCTACACCTTC.

The count of this clone is one. Other nucleotide sequences from this sample produce the same CDR3. The chain carries TRBV11-2 and TRBJ2-7, with D perhaps matching TRBD1 (6 bases). The CDR3 loop spans 13 amino acids. CDR1 and CDR2 from the germline V gene are SGHAT and FQNNGV. V was trimmed by 0 bases and J by 6 bases, leaving 9 bases between them. The CDR3 DNA is TGTGCCAGCAGCTTAGAGGGGGCGGGCGAGCAGTACTTC. Translation gives CASSLEGAGEQYF.

The rearrangement joins TRBV5-1 to TRBJ2-3; 8 nucleotides match TRBD2. CDR3 length: 15 residues. From germline, CDR1 is SGHRS and CDR2 YFSETQ. V lost 3 bases to trimming and J lost 5 bases; unmatched junction nucleotides: 8. CDR3: CASSWSGGPLDTQYF. CDR3 nucleotides: TGCGCCAGCAGCTGGTCGGGAGGGCCGTTAGATACGCAGTATTTT.

The chain carries TRBV7-9 and TRBJ1-5, with D hard to call. The germline CDR1 and CDR2 sequences are SEHNR and FQNEAQ (reference sequence). Trimming stripped 1 base from V and 4 bases from J, with 8 bases between. The CDR3 runs 14 residues. DNA for the CDR3: TGTGCCAGCAGCTTAGGGGAAAGAAATCAGCCCCAGCATTTT. Amino acids: CASSLGERNQPQHF.

This chain links TRBV19 with TRBJ1-1, with 9 bases fitting TRBD1. The V gene's germline CDR1 is LNHDA and CDR2 SQIVND (reference sequence). V lost 3 bases and J lost 1; bases outside the gene matches: 6. The CDR3 has 16 amino acids. In nucleotides, the CDR3 is TGTGCCAGTAGTATTGGACAGGGGCTCGGGAACACTGAAGCTTTCTTT. Its translation: CASSIGQGLGNTEAFF.

This clone was detected a few times. This specimen includes other DNA sequences encoding the same CDR3. The chain carries TRBV6-5 and TRBJ1-1, with unresolved D. Germline CDR1 reads MNHEY; CDR2 reads SVGAGI. The germline V and J ends were trimmed by 2 bases and 2 bases, with 3 bases remaining between them. The CDR3 covers 12 residues. The CDR3 region has the DNA TGTGCCAGCAGTTACAGTAACACTGAAGCTTTCTTT. Translating it yields CASSYSNTEAFF.

V and J are TRBV5-1 and TRBJ2-7, with 10 nucleotides matching TRBD2. Germline V lookup: CDR1 SGHRS, CDR2 YFSETQ. The CDR3 runs 18 residues. The trim removed 4 bases at V and 6 bases at J, leaving 19 bases unmatched. This chain's CDR3 is CASSPITGFGLAGVEQYF. The CDR3 nucleotides are TGCGCCAGCAGCCCTATAACAGGGTTCGGGCTAGCGGGAGTCGAGCAGTACTTC.

This sequence joins TRBV6-4 and TRBJ2-3; either TRBD1 or TRBD2 may supply D (5 bases each). Trimming left V 3 bases short and J 3 bases short, with 10 bases between. CDR1 MRHNA and CDR2 SNTAGT come from the germline V gene. CDR3 size: 14 residues. The CDR3 sequence: CASSETEGTDTQYF. The CDR3 DNA follows: TGTGCCAGCAGTGAGACAGAGGGTACAGATACGCAGTATTTT.

J is TRBJ1-6 and V is TRBV4-1; D call uncertain. The V gene's germline CDR1 is MGHRA and CDR2 YSYEKL. Trimming pared 1 base from V and 6 bases from J, leaving 7 bases between. This CDR3 comprises 14 residues. The CDR3: CASSQVPLNSPLHF. As DNA, the CDR3 is TGCGCCAGCAGCCAAGTACCCCTTAATTCACCCCTCCACTTT.

The rearrangement links TRBV3-1 (or the pseudogene TRBV3-2) to TRBJ2-6; 8 positions agree with TRBD1. There are 16 residues in the CDR3. Germline values: CDR1 LGHDT, CDR2 YNNKEL (reference sequence). With V trimmed by 1 base and J by 1 base, 0 bases remained unmatched. DNA of the CDR3: TGTGCCAGCAGCCAAGGGACAGGGTCTGGGGCCAACGTCCTGACTTTC. Its translation is CASSQGTGSGANVLTF.

This sequence joins TRBV6-6 and TRBJ2-5; D is unclear. Germline CDR1 MNHNY, CDR2 SVGAGI (reference sequence). The CDR3 covers 12 residues. Trimming took off 5 bases at V and 9 bases at J, with 13 bases between the two ends. As DNA, the CDR3 is TGTGCCAGCAGTCCAACCCCGGAGCCCCAGTACTTC. Encoded protein: CASSPTPEPQYF.

This chain joins TRBV7-9 and TRBJ1-1, with D possibly being TRBD1 (5 bases). The germline gives CDR1 SEHNR, CDR2 FQNEAQ (reference sequence). The germline V and J ends were trimmed by 4 bases and 0 bases, with 9 bases remaining between them. This CDR3 spans 14 amino acids. The CDR3 nucleotides are TGTGCCAGCAGCTCCAGGGTCATGAACACTGAAGCTTTCTTT. Translating it yields CASSSRVMNTEAFF.

The chain joins TRBV14 to TRBJ1-2, with TRBD1 as a possible D gene (6 bases). The germline V gene encodes CDR1 SGHDN and CDR2 FVKESK. V was shortened by 4 bases and J by 7 bases, with 16 bases between the two germline ends. The CDR3 has 14 amino acids. CDR3 in amino acids: CASSRFREGGGYTF. The CDR3 DNA reads as TGTGCCAGCAGCCGATTCAGGGAAGGGGGTGGCTACACCTTC.